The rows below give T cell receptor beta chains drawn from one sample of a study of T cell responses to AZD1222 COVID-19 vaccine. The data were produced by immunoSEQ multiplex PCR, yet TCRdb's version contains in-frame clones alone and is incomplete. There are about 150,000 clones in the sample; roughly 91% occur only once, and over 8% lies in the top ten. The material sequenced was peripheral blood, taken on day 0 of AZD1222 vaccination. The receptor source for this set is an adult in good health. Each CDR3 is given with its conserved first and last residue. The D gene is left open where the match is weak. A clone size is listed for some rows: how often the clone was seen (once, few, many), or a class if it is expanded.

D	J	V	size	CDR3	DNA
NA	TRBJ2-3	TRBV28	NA	CASTPGRKFSDTQYF	TGTGCCAGCACCCCGGGACGGAAATTTTCAGATACGCAGTATTTT
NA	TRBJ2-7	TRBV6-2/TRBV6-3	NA	CASSYSIDNPPYEQYF	TGTGCCAGCAGTTACTCGATCGATAACCCCCCTTACGAGCAGTACTTC
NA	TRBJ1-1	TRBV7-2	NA	CASSPDSKRAFF	TGTGCCAGCAGCCCAGACAGTAAAAGAGCTTTCTTT
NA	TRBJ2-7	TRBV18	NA	CASSPQGSSYEQYF	TGTGCCAGCTCACCACAGGGGAGCTCCTACGAGCAGTACTTC
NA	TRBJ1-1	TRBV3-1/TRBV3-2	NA	CASSPQMGVNTEAFF	TGTGCCAGCAGCCCCCAAATGGGTGTGAACACTGAAGCTTTCTTT
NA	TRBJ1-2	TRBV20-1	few	CSARVPSYTF	TGCAGTGCTAGGGTGCCCTCCTACACCTTC
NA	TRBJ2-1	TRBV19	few	CASSIQLTNEQFF	TGTGCCAGTAGTATTCAACTAACCAATGAGCAGTTCTTC
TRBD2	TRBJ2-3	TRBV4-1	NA	CASSQEAGGPGDTQYF	TGCGCCAGCAGCCAAGAAGCGGGGGGGCCGGGAGATACGCAGTATTTT
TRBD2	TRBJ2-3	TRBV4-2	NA	CASSPGGDTDTQYF	TGTGCCAGCAGCCCCGGGGGGGACACAGATACGCAGTATTTT
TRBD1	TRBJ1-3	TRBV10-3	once	CAISGQGGGNTIYF	TGTGCCATCAGCGGACAGGGCGGCGGAAACACCATATATTTT
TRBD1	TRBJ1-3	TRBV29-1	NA	CSVAAGTDSGNTIYF	TGCAGCGTTGCAGCCGGGACAGACTCTGGAAACACCATATATTTT
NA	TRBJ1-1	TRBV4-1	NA	CASSQGTQKMNTEAFF	TGCGCCAGCAGCCAAGGTACCCAAAAGATGAACACTGAAGCTTTCTTT
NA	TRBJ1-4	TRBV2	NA	CARSRDRNEKLFF	TGTGCCAGGAGCCGGGACCGAAATGAAAAACTGTTTTTT
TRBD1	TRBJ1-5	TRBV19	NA	CASAGTGGNQPQHF	TGTGCCAGTGCCGGGACAGGTGGAAATCAGCCCCAGCATTTT
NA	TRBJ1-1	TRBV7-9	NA	CASNLMNTEAFF	TGTGCCAGCAACCTTATGAACACTGAAGCTTTCTTT
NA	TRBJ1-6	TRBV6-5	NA	CASSYRYPGNSPLHF	TGTGCCAGCAGTTACCGATACCCTGGGAATTCACCCCTCCACTTT
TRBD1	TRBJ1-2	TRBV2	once	CASSERTGGDYGYTF	TGTGCCAGCAGTGAACGGACAGGGGGCGACTATGGCTACACCTTC
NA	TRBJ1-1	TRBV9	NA	CASSVGVYVWQLLYF	TGTGCCAGCAGCGTAGGCGTCTATGTATGGCAGCTCTTGTACTTT
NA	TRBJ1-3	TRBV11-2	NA	CASSKGKVGKIGGNTIYF	TGTGCCAGCAGTAAGGGGAAGGTGGGGAAGATTGGTGGAAACACCATATATTTT
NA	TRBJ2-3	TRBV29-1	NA	CSVDMGPTDTQYF	TGCAGCGTTGATATGGGTCCCACAGATACGCAGTATTTT
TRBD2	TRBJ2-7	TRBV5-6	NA	CASSPGLAGIEQYF	TGTGCCAGCAGCCCGGGACTAGCGGGGATCGAGCAGTACTTC
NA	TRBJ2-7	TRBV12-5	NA	CASGLVLGRLPYEQYF	TGTGCTAGTGGTTTGGTACTGGGCCGGCTCCCCTACGAGCAGTACTTC
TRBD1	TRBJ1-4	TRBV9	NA	CASSAWDRGPTNEKLFF	TGTGCCAGCAGCGCTTGGGACAGGGGGCCGACTAATGAAAAACTGTTTTTT
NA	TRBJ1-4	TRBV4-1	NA	CASSQEGGAGEKLFF	TGCGCCAGCAGCCAAGAAGGCGGGGCCGGTGAAAAACTGTTTTTT
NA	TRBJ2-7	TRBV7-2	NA	CASSLAGAISYEQYF	TGTGCCAGCAGCTTAGCGGGGGCAATCTCCTACGAGCAGTACTTC
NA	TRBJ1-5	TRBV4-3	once	CASSQDRGRNQPQHF	TGCGCCAGCAGCCAAGATCGGGGCCGCAATCAGCCCCAGCATTTT
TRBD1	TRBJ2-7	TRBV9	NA	CASNPSDRGYEQYF	TGTGCCAGCAATCCGTCGGACAGGGGCTACGAGCAGTACTTC
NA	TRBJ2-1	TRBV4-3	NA	CASSQDPGRGVNEQFF	TGCGCCAGCAGCCAAGATCCGGGACGTGGGGTAAATGAGCAGTTCTTC
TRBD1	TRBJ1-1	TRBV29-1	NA	CSVAGIGGTDVMNTEAFF	TGCAGCGTTGCGGGGATAGGGGGGACAGACGTTATGAACACTGAAGCTTTCTTT
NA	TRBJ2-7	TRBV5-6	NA	CASSLGATDYPSYEQYF	TGTGCCAGCAGCTTGGGTGCAACAGATTACCCCTCCTACGAGCAGTACTTC
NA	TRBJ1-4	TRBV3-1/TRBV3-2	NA	CASSQEWVGSREKLFF	TGTGCCAGCAGCCAAGAGTGGGTTGGGAGTCGTGAAAAACTGTTTTTT
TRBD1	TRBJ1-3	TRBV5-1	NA	CASSLGGQAGSGNTIYF	TGCGCCAGCAGCTTGGGGGGACAGGCGGGCTCTGGAAACACCATATATTTT
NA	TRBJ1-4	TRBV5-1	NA	CASSEGSNEKLFF	TGCGCCAGCAGTGAGGGATCTAATGAAAAACTGTTTTTT